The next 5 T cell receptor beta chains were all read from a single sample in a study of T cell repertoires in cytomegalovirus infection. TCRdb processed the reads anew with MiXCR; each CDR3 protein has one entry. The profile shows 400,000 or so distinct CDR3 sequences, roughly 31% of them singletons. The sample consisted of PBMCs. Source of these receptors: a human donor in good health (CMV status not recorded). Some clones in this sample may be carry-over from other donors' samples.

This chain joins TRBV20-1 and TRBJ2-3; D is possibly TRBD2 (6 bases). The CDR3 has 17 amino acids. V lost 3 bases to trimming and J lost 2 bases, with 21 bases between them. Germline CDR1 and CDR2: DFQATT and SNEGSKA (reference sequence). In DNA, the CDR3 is TGCAGTGCTAGCCCTTTGTGGGGGGAACCCTCCACAGATACGCAGTATTTT. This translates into CSASPLWGEPSTDTQYF.

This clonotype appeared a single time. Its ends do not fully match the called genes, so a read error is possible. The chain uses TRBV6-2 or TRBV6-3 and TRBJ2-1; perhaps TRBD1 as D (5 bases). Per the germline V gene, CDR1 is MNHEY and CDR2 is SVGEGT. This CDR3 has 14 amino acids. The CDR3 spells CARSYDSSYNEQFF. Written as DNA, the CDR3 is TGTGCCCGCAGTTACGACAGCTCCTACAATGAGCAGTTCTTC.

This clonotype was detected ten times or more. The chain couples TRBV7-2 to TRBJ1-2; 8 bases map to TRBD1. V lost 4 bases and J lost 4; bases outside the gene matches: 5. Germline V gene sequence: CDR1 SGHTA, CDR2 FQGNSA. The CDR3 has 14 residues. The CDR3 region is CASSSDRGSYGYTF. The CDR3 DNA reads TGTGCCAGCAGCTCCGACAGGGGAAGCTATGGCTACACCTTC.

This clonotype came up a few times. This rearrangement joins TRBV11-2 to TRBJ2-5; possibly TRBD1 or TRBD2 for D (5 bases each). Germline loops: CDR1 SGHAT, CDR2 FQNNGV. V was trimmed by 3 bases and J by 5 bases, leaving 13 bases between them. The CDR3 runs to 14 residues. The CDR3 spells CASSFKRGWETQYF. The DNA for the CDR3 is TGTGCCAGCAGCTTTAAACGGGGCTGGGAGACCCAGTACTTC. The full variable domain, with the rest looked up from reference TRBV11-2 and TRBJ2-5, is EAGVAQSPRYKIIEKRQSVAFWCNPISGHATLYWYQQILGQGPKLLIQFQNNGVVDDSQLPKDRFSAERLKGVDSTLKIQPAKLEDSAVYLCASSFKRGWETQYFGPGTRLLVL.

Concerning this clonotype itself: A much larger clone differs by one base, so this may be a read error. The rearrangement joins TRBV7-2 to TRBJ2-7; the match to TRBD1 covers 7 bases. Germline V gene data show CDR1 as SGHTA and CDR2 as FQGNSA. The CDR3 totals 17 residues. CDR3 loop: CARSLARGLFESYEQYF. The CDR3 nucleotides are TGTGCCAGAAGCTTAGCGAGGGGGCTGTTCGAGTCCTACGAGCAGTACTTC.